This TCR beta chain was obtained from a study of graft-versus-host responses after intestinal transplantation. About the study: Isolated intestinal, liver-intestinal, or multivisceral transplants had been given to the recipients. Study-level points and caveats: GvH clonotypes were identified within recipient marrow, with a subset emerging first in ileum or blood.

V was cut by 5 bases and J by 10 bases, with 15 bases left in between. The CDR3 extends over 14 amino acids. The germline CDR1 and CDR2 sequences are SGHAT and FQNNGV. Method: immunoSEQ multiplex PCR; TCRdb's copy keeps in-frame clones and lacks some. The table records tens of thousands of clones, about nine tenths of them present only once. Regarding this clone: Its antigen is still unknown.

This TCR came from a human donor who received an intestinal transplant. V gene TRBV11-2 combines with J gene TRBJ1-6; D perhaps matches TRBD1 (5 bases). Sequenced material: unstimulated CD8+ T cells sorted from spleen or lymph node cells, taken before intestinal transplant. CDR3: CASSQAREGSPLHF. CDR3 in DNA: TGTGCCAGCAGCCAAGCCAGGGAAGGCTCACCCCTCCACTTT.